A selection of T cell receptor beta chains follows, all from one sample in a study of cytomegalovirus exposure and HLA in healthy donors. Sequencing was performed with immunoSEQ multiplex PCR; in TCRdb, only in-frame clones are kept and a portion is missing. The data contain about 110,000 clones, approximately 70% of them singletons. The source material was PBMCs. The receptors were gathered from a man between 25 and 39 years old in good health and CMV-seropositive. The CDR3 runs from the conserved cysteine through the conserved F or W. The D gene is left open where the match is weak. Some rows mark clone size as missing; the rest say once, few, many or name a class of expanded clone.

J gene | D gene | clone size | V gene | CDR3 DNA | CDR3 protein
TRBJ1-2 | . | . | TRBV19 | TGTGCCAGTAGTATGGTACTCTATGGTGGCTACACCTTC | CASSMVLYGGYTF
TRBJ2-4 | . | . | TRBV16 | TGTGCCAGCAGCCAATCGTGGGTTTTCGCTGGGACACCTAAAAACATTCAGTACTTC | CASSQSWVFAGTPKNIQYF
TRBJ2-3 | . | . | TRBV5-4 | TGTGCCAGCAGCCCGGCGGGGGCCCCGTGGCGAGATACGCAGTATTTT | CASSPAGAPWRDTQYF
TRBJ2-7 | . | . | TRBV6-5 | TGTGCCAGCAGTTACTCGTATCAGGGGAACTACGAGCAGTACTTC | CASSYSYQGNYEQYF
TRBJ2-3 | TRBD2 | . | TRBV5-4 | TGTGCCAGCAGCCATCTACTAGCGGGGGGCCCCCATACAGATACGCAGTATTTT | CASSHLLAGGPHTDTQYF
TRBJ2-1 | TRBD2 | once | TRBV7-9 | TGTGCCAGCAGCGGGGCTCTAGCGGGCCTAAGCTCCTACAATGAGCAGTTCTTC | CASSGALAGLSSYNEQFF
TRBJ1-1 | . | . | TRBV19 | TGTGCCAGTAGTCCGGGACACACGAACACTGAAGCTTTCTTT | CASSPGHTNTEAFF
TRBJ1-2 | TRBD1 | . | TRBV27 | TGTGCCAGCAGTCCAGAACAGGGGGCGCCTGGCTACACCTTC | CASSPEQGAPGYTF
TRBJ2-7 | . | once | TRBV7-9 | TGTGCCAGCAGCCGACGGACAGGACGGGAGTACTACGAGCAGTACTTC | CASSRRTGREYYEQYF
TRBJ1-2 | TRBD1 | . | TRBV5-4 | TGTGCCAGCAGCTTGTCGCAGGGGGCTGGCTATGGCTACACCTTC | CASSLSQGAGYGYTF
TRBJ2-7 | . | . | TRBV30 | TGTGCCTGGTCCCTAAGAGGGGGGGTTACCTACGAGCAGTACTTC | CAWSLRGGVTYEQYF
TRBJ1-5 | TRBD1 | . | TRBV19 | TGTGCCAGTAGTATAGATTTAGGACAGGGTAGGAGGGATCAGCCCCAGCATTTT | CASSIDLGQGRRDQPQHF
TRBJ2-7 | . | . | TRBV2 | TGTGCCAGCAGCCGGGACATTCCAAGCTCCTACGAGCAGTACTTC | CASSRDIPSSYEQYF
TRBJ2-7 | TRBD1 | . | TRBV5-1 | TGCGCCAGCAGCGAGGGACAGGGGTCGATCAAGTACGAGCAGTACTTC | CASSEGQGSIKYEQYF
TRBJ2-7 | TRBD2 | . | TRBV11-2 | TGTGCCAGCAGATTAGCGGGGGGGCTCTACGAGCAGTACTTC | CASRLAGGLYEQYF
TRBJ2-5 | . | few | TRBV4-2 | TGTGCCAGCAGCCAAGATGAAGGGGCGCGGACAGAGACCCAGTACTTC | CASSQDEGARTETQYF
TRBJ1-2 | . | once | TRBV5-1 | TGCGCCAGCAGCTTGTACGGGATCTATGGCTACACCTTC | CASSLYGIYGYTF
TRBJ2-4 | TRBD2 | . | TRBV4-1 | TGCGCCAGCAGCCTATCAAGAGGTACTAGCGGAGCCAAAAACATTCAGTACTTC | CASSLSRGTSGAKNIQYF
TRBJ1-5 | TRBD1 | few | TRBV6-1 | TGTGCCAGCAGTAAAGAAGTCGGGACAGGTAATCAGCCCCAGCATTTT | CASSKEVGTGNQPQHF
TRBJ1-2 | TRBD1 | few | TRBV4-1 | TGCGCCAGCAGCCGAACACAGGGGAACTATGGCTACACCTTC | CASSRTQGNYGYTF
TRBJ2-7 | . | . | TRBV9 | TGTGCCAGCAGCGTAAAGGAGGACGAGCAGTACTTC | CASSVKEDEQYF
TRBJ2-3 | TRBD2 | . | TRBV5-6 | TGTGCCAGCAGCTTACTGGTAGCGGGGGGGCAAGATACGCAGTATTTT | CASSLLVAGGQDTQYF
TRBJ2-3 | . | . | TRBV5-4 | TGTGCCAGCAGCTTCGGCGGGGGCCAAAGCACAGATACGCAGTATTTT | CASSFGGGQSTDTQYF
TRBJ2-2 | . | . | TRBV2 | TGTGCCAGCAGGGAAGACTGGGAGGCCGGGGAGCTGTTTTTT | CASREDWEAGELFF
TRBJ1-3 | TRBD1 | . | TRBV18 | TGTGCCAGCTCCCTCATTGGACAGGGGGATGGAAACACCATATATTTT | CASSLIGQGDGNTIYF
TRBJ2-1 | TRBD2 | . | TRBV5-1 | TGCGCCAGCAGCCCCAGACTAGCGGGGGATGTAAGTGAGCAGTTCTTC | CASSPRLAGDVSEQFF
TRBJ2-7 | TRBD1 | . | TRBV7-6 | TGTGCCAGCAGCCCCGGGACAGGGCGGTACGAGCAGTACTTC | CASSPGTGRYEQYF
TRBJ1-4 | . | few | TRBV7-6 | TGTGCCAGCAGCTTAAATGGACTTAGTAATGAAAAACTGTTTTTT | CASSLNGLSNEKLFF
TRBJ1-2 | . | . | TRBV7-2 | TGTGCCAGCAGCCAGGACATAAACTATGGCTACACCTTC | CASSQDINYGYTF
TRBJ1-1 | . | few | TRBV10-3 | TGTGCCATCAGAGTACAGGTAGGGGACACTGAAGCTTTCTTT | CAIRVQVGDTEAFF
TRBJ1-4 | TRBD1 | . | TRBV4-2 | TGTGCCAGCAGCCAAGGGACAGGGCTTAATGAAAAACTGTTTTTT | CASSQGTGLNEKLFF
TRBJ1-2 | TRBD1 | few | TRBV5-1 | TGCGCCAGCAGCCCCTCCGGGACAGGTTCGGGGGGCTACACCTTC | CASSPSGTGSGGYTF
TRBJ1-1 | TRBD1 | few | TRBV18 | TGTGCCAGCTCACCCGCGAACAGGGGAATGGGCACTGAAGCTTTCTTT | CASSPANRGMGTEAFF
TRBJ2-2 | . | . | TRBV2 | TGTGCCAGCACCCAAAGGTGGGGAGGCGGGGAGCTGTTTTTT | CASTQRWGGGELFF
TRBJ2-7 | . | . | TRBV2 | TGTGCCAGCAGCCAGGGTGCCCCTTACGAGCAGTACTTC | CASSQGAPYEQYF
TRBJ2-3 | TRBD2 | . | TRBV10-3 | TGTGCCATCAGTACTAGCGGCACAGATACGCAGTATTTT | CAISTSGTDTQYF
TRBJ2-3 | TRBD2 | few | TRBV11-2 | TGTGCCAGCAGCCCTCGGACTAGCGGGGTTGATGTTACGCAGTATTTT | CASSPRTSGVDVTQYF
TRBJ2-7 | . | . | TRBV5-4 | TGTGCCAGCAGCTTGCCGGGACTCGACTACGAGCAGTACTTC | CASSLPGLDYEQYF
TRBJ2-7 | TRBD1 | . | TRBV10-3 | TGTGCCACCACAACAGGGGGCTCCTACGAGCAGTACTTC | CATTTGGSYEQYF
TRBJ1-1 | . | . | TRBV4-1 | TGCGCCAGCAGCCAAGAGTCCGGCTCCACCGGGGCTTTCTTT | CASSQESGSTGAFF
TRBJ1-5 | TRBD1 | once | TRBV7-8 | TGTGCCAGCAGCTGGACAGGGAGTTCCCAGCATTTT | CASSWTGSSQHF
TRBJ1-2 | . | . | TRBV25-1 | TGTGCCAGCAGTAAAGGAGGCTGGTATGTCTACACCTTC | CASSKGGWYVYTF
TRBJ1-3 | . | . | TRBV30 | TGTGCCTGGAGTGTAGAGACTACCATATATTTT | CAWSVETTIYF
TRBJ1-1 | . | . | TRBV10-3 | TGTGCCATCAGGGAGAATGGGGAGACTGAAGCTTTCTTT | CAIRENGETEAFF
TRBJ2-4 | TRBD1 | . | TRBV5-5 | TGTGCCAGCAGCTTGGTTCCGGGACAGGGTGTCATTCAGTACTTC | CASSLVPGQGVIQYF
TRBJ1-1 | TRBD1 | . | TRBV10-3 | TGTGCCATCAGTGCCCAGGGGGCGGGCACTGAAGCTTTCTTT | CAISAQGAGTEAFF
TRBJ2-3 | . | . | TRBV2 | TGTGCCAGCAGCTTCTACCCACAGGATACGCAGTATTTT | CASSFYPQDTQYF
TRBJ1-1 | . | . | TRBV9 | TGTGCCAGCAGCCCGCAAACATGGAACACTGAAGCTTTCTTT | CASSPQTWNTEAFF
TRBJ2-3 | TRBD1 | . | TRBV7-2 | TGTGCCAGCAGCTTAGAGAGGGGGCTCACAGATACGCAGTATTTT | CASSLERGLTDTQYF
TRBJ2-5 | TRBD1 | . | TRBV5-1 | TGCGCCAGCAGCTTGGCGGGGACAGGGGAGACCCAGTACTTC | CASSLAGTGETQYF